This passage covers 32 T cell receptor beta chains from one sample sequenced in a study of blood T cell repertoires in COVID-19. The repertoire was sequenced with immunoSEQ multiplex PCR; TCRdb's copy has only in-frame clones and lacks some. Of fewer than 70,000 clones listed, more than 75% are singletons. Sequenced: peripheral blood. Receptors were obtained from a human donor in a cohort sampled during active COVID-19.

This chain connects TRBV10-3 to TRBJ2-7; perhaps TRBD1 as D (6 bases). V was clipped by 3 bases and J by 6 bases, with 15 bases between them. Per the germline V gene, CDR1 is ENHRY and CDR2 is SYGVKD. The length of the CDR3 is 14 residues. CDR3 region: CAISELDRVSEQYF. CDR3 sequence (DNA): TGTGCCATCAGTGAATTGGACAGAGTTTCCGAGCAGTACTTC.

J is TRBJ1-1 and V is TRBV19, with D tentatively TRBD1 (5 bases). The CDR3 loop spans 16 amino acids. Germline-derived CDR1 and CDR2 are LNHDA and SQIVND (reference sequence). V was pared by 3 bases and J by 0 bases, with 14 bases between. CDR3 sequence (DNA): TGTGCCAGTAGTATTGGTAGCCGGGGGTTGAACACTGAAGCTTTCTTT. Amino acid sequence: CASSIGSRGLNTEAFF.

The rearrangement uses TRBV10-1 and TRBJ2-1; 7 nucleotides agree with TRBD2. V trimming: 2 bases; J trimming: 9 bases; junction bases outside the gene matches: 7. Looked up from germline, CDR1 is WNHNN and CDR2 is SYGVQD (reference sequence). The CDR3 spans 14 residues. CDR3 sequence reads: CASSEGDLAGEQFF. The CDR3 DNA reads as TGCGCCAGCAGTGAGGGGGACTTAGCGGGTGAGCAGTTCTTC.

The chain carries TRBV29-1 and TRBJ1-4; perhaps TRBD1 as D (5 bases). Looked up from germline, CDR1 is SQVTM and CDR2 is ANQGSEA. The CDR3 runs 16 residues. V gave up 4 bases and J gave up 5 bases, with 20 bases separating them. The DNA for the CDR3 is TGCAGCGTTGCTTCTCAGGGTGGGCTACGGAATGAAAAACTGTTTTTT. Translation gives CSVASQGGLRNEKLFF.

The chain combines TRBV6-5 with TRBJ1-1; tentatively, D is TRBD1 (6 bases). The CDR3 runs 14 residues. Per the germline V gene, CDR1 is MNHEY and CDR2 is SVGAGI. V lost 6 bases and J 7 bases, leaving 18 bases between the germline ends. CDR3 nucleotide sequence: TGTGCCAGCAGCCCACGACCAGGGGTTATTGAAGCTTTCTTT. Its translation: CASSPRPGVIEAFF.

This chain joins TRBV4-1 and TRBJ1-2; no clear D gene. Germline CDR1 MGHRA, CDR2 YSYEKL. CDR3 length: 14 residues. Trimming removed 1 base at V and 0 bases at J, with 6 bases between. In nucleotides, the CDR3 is TGCGCCAGCAGCCAAGGAGGGTCTAACTATGGCTACACCTTC. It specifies CASSQGGSNYGYTF.

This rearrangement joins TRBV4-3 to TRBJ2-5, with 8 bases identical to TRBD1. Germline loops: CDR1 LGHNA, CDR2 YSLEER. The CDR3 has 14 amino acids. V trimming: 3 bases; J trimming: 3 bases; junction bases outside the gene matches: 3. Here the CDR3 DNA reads TGCGCCAGCAGCCAGGGGACAGGAGAAGAGACCCAGTACTTC. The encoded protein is CASSQGTGEETQYF.

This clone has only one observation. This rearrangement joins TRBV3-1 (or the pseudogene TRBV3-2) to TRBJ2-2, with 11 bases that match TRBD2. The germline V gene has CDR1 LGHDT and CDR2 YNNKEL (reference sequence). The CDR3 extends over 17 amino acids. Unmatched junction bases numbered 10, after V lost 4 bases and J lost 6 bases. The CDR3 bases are TGTGCCAGCAGCCCTAACCCCGGGACTAGCGGATCCGGGGAGCTGTTTTTT. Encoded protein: CASSPNPGTSGSGELFF.

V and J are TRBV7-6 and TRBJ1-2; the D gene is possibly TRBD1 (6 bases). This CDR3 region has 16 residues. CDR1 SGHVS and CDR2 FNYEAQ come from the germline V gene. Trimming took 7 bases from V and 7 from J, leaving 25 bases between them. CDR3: CASTPLPTGQGGGYTF. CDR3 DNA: TGTGCCAGCACCCCACTCCCGACAGGCCAAGGGGGTGGCTACACCTTC.

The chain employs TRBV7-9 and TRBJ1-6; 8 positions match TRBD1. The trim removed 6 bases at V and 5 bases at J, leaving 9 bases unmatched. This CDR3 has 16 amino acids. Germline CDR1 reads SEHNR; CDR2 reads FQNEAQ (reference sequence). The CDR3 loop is CASSSTGVLHNSPLHF. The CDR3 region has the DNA TGTGCCAGCAGTTCGACAGGGGTTCTCCATAATTCACCCCTCCACTTT.

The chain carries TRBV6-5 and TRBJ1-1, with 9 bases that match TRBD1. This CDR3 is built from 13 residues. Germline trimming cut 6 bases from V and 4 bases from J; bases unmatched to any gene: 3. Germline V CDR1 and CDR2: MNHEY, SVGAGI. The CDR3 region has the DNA TGTGCCAGCAGGGAGACAGGGGGCACTGAAGCTTTCTTT. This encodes CASRETGGTEAFF.

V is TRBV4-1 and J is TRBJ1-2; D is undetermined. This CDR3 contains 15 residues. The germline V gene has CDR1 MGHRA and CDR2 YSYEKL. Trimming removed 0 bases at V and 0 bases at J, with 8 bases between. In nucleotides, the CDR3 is TGCGCCAGCAGCCAAGATGCAGGATCTAACTATGGCTACACCTTC. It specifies CASSQDAGSNYGYTF.

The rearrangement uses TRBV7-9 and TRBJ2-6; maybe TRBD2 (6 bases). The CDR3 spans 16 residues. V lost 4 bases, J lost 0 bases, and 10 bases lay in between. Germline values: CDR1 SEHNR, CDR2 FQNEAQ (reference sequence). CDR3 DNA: TGTGCCAGCAGCTACGTAGCGGCCTCTGGGGCCAACGTCCTGACTTTC. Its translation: CASSYVAASGANVLTF.

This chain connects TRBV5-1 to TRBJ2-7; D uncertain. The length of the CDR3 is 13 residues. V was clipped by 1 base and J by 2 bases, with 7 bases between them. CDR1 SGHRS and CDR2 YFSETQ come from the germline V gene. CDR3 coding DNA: TGCGCCAGCAGCTTGACCACAGCCTACGAGCAGTACTTC. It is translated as CASSLTTAYEQYF.

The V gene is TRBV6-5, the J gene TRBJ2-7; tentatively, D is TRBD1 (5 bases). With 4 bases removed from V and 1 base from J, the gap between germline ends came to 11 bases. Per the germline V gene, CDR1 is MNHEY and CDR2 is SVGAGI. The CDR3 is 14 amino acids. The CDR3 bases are TGTGCCAGCAGTTCCAGGGTAGGATCCTACGAGCAGTACTTC. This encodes CASSSRVGSYEQYF.

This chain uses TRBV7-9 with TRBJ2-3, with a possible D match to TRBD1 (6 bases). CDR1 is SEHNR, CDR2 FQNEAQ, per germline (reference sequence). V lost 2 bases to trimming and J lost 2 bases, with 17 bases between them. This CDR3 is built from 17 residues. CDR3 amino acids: CASSLLGQRLDTDTQYF. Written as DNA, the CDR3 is TGTGCCAGCAGCTTACTCGGACAGCGTCTGGACACAGATACGCAGTATTTT.

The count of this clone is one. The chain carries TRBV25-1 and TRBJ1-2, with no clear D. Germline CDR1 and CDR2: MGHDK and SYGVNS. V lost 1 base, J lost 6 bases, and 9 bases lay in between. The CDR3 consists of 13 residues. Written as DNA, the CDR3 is TGTGCCAGCAGTGAATGGGAGGGAGATGGCTACACCTTC. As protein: CASSEWEGDGYTF.

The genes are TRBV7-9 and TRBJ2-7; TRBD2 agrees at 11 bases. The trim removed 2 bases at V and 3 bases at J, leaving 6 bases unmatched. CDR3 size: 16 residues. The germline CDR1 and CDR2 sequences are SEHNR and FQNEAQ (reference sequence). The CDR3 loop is CASSLSGTSGRYEQYF. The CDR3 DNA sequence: TGTGCCAGCAGCTTATCAGGGACTAGCGGCCGCTACGAGCAGTACTTC.

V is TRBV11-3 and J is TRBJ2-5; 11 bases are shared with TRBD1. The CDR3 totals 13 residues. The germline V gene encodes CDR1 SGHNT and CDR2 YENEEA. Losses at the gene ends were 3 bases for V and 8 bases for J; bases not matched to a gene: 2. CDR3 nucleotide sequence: TGTGCCAGCAGCTTGGGGACAGGGGGAACCCAGTACTTC. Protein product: CASSLGTGGTQYF.

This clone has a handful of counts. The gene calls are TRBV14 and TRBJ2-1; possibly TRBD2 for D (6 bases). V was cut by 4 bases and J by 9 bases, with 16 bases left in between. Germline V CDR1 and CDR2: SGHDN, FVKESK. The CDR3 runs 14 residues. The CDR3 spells CASSPGLRQVEQFF. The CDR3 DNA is TGTGCCAGCAGCCCGGGACTGCGACAAGTTGAGCAGTTCTTC.

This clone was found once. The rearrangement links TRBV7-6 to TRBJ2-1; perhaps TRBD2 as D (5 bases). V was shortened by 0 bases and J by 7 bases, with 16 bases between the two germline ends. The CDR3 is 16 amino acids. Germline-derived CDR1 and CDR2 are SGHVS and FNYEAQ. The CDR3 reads CASSLALQWRGNEQFF. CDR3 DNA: TGTGCCAGCAGCTTAGCGTTACAGTGGCGAGGGAATGAGCAGTTCTTC.

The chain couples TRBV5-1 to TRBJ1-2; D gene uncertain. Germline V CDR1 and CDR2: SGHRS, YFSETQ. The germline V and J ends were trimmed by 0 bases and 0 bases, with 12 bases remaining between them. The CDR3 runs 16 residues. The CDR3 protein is CASSLVRVSTNYGYTF. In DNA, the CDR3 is TGCGCCAGCAGCTTGGTACGCGTAAGTACTAACTATGGCTACACCTTC.

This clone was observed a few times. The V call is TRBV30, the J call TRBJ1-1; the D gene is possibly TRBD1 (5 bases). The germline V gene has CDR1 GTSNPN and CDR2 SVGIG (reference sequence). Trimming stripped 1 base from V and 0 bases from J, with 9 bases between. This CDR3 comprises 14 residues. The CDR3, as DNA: TGTGCCTGGAGTGGACAGTTAATGAACACTGAAGCTTTCTTT. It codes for CAWSGQLMNTEAFF.

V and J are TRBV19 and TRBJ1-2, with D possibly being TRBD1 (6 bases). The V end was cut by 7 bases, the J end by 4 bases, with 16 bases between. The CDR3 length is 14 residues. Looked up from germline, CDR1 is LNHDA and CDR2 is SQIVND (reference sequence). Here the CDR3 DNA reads TGTGCCAGTACCGCGACGTTGGGGGCCTATGGCTACACCTTC. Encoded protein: CASTATLGAYGYTF.

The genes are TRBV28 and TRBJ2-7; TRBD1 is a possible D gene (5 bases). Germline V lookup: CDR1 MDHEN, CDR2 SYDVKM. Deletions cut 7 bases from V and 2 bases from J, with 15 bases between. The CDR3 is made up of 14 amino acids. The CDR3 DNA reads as TGTGCCAGCATCCCCCTGACAGCTACCTACGAGCAGTACTTC. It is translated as CASIPLTATYEQYF. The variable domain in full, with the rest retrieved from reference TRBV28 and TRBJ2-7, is DVKVTQSSRYLVKRTGEKVFLECVQDMDHENMFWYRQDPGLGLRLIYFSYDVKMKEKGDIPEGYSVSREKKERFSLILESASTNQTSMYLCASIPLTATYEQYFGPGTRLTVT.

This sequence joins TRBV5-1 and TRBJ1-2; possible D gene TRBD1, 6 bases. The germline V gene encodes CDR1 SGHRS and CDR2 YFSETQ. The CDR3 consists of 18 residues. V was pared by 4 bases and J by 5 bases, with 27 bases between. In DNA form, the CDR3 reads TGCGCCAGCAGCGTCCGTCCCGGGACACCGTTAGGGGGATATGGCTACACCTTC. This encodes CASSVRPGTPLGGYGYTF. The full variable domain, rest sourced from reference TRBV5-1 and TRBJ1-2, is KAGVTQTPRYLIKTRGQQVTLSCSPISGHRSVSWYQQTPGQGLQFLFEYFSETQRNKGNFPGRFSGRQFSNSRSEMNVSTLELGDSALYLCASSVRPGTPLGGYGYTFGSGTRLTVV.

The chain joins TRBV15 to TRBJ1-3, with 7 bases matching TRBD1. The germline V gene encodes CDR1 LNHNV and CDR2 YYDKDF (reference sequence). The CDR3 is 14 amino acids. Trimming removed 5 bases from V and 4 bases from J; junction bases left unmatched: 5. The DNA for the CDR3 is TGTGCCACCAGCGGTACAGGGGTCGGAAACACCATATATTTT. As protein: CATSGTGVGNTIYF. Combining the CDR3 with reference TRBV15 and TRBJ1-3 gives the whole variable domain DAMVIQNPRYQVTQFGKPVTLSCSQTLNHNVMYWYQQKSSQAPKLLFHYYDKDFNNEADTPDNFQSRRPNTSFCFLDIRSPGLGDTAMYLCATSGTGVGNTIYFGEGSWLTVV.

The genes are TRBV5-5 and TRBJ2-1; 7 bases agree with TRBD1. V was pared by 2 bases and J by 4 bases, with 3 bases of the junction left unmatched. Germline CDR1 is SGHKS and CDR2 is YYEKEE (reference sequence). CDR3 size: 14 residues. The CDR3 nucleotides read TGTGCCAGCAGCTTAAACAGGGGTTACAATGAGCAGTTCTTC. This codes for CASSLNRGYNEQFF.

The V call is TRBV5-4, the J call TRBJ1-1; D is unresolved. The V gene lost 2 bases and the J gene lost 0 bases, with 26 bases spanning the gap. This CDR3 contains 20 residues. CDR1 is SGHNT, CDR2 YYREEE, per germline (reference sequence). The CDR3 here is CASSFGRIEEVRAVNTEAFF. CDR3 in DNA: TGTGCCAGCAGCTTTGGGAGAATAGAAGAGGTTCGCGCTGTGAACACTGAAGCTTTCTTT.

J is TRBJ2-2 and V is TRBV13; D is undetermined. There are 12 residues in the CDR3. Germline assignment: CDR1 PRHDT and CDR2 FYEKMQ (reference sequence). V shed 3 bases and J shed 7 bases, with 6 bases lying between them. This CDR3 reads CASSFSVGELFF. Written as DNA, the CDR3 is TGTGCCAGCAGCTTTTCTGTCGGGGAGCTGTTTTTT. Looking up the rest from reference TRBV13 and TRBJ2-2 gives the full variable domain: AAGVIQSPRHLIKEKRETATLKCYPIPRHDTVYWYQQGPGQDPQFLISFYEKMQSDKGSIPDRFSAQQFSDYHSELNMSSLELGDSALYFCASSFSVGELFFGEGSRLTVL.

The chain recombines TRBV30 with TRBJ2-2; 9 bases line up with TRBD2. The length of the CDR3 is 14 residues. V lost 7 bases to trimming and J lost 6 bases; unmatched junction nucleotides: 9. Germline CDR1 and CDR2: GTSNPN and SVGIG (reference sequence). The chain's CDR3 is CALRAGGNAGELFF. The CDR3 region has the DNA TGTGCCTTAAGAGCGGGAGGTAATGCCGGGGAGCTGTTTTTT. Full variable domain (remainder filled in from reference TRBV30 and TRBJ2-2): SQTIHQWPATLVQPVGSPLSLECTVEGTSNPNLYWYRQAAGRGLQLLFYSVGIGQISSEVPQNLSASRPQDRQFILSSKKLLLSDSGFYLCALRAGGNAGELFFGEGSRLTVL.

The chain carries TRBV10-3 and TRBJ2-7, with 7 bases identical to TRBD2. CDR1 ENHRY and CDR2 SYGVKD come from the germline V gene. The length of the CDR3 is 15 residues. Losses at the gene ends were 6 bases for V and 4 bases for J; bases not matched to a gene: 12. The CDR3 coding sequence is TGTGCCATCAGGGCGGATTTGAGCGGGAAGTACGAGCAGTACTTC. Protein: CAIRADLSGKYEQYF.